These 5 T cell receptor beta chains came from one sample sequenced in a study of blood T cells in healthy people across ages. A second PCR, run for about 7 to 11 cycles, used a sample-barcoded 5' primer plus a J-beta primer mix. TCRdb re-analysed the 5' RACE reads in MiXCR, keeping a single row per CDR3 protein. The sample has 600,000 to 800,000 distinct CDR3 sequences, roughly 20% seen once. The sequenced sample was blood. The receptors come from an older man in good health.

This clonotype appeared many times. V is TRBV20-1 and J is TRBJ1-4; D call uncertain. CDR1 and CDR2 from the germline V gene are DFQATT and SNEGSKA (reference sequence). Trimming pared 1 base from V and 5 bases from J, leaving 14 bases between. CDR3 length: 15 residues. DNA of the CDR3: TGCAGTGCTAGAGCAGGCGGGTTGGGGAATGAAAAACTGTTTTTT. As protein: CSARAGGLGNEKLFF.

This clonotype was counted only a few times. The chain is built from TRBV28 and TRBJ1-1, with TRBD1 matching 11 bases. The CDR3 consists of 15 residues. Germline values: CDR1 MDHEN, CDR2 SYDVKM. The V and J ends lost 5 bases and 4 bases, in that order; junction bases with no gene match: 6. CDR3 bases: TGTGCCAGCAGTGGCCCCGGACAGGGGGCCACTGAAGCTTTCTTT. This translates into CASSGPGQGATEAFF. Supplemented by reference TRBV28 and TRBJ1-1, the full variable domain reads DVKVTQSSRYLVKRTGEKVFLECVQDMDHENMFWYRQDPGLGLRLIYFSYDVKMKEKGDIPEGYSVSREKKERFSLILESASTNQTSMYLCASSGPGQGATEAFFGQGTRLTVV.

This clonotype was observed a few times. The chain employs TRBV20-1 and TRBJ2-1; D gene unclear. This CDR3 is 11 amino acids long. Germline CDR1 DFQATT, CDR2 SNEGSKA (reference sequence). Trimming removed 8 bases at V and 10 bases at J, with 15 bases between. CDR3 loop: CSTTLRDEQFF. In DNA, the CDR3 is TGCAGTACTACCCTCAGAGACGAGCAGTTCTTC.

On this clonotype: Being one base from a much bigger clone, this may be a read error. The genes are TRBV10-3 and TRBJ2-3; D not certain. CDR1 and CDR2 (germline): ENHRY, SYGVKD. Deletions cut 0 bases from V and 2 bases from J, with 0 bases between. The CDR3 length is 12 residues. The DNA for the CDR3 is TGTGCCATCAGTGAGTCCACAGATACGCAGTATTTT. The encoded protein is CAISESTDTQYF.

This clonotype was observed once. In nucleotides, the CDR3 is TGCAGTGCTAGAGAATTGTACTACGAGCAGTACTTC. Amino acids: CSARELYYEQYF. V usage is TRBV20-1 and J usage is TRBJ2-7; D gene ambiguous. CDR3 length: 12 amino acids. The germline CDR1 and CDR2 sequences are DFQATT and SNEGSKA (reference sequence). Trimming left V 0 bases short and J 3 bases short, with 6 bases between.